A single sample is the source of the 8 T cell receptor beta chains below, sequenced in a study of T-cell memory formation after mild COVID-19. TCRdb passed the 5' RACE reads through MiXCR, listing each CDR3 protein once. The repertoire holds about 400,000 distinct CDR3 sequences, with about 22% as singletons. Sequenced: PBMCs or a T cell subset sorted from them (not recorded which). The receptors were sampled from an adult woman who had mild COVID-19 (a few samples of this study predate the infection). Cell type and time point are not known.

This clonotype turned up a few times. J is TRBJ2-1 and V is TRBV3-1; 14 positions match TRBD2. CDR1 and CDR2 from the germline V gene are LGHDT and YNNKEL (reference sequence). Germline trimming cut 3 bases from V and 7 bases from J; bases unmatched to any gene: 11. The CDR3 length is 18 residues. This CDR3 reads CASSQPTSGRADGNEQFF. The CDR3 nucleotides read TGTGCCAGCAGCCAGCCGACTAGCGGGAGGGCGGATGGTAATGAGCAGTTCTTC.

This clonotype showed up just a few times. The CDR3 spells CASSFGESTEAFF. Here the CDR3 DNA reads TGTGCCAGCAGTTTTGGGGAAAGCACTGAAGCTTTCTTT. The chain employs TRBV12-3 or TRBV12-4 and TRBJ1-1; D unresolved. This CDR3 has 13 residues. V dropped 3 bases and J dropped 4 bases, with 9 bases sitting between them.

There are a few counts of this clonotype. This chain connects TRBV4-2 to TRBJ1-4, with no clear D. CDR3 length equals 17 residues. Germline assignment: CDR1 LGHNA and CDR2 YNFKEQ. Trimming took off 0 bases at V and 0 bases at J, with 11 bases between the two ends. The CDR3 nucleotides are TGTGCCAGCAGCCAAGAACGAGGAGTTGCAACTAATGAAAAACTGTTTTTT. It specifies CASSQERGVATNEKLFF.

This clonotype was counted between two and nine times. The rearrangement uses TRBV12-3 or TRBV12-4 and TRBJ2-3, with 8 bases identical to TRBD2. The CDR3 covers 15 residues. J lost 3 bases, V lost 6 bases, and 8 bases had no gene match. The CDR3: CASRPRGGQTDTQYF. CDR3 DNA: TGTGCCAGCAGGCCCCGGGGGGGCCAGACAGATACGCAGTATTTT.

This clonotype occurred a few times. The chain links TRBV7-8 to TRBJ2-3; 7 bases are shared with TRBD1. This CDR3 has 16 residues. Unmatched junction bases numbered 9, after V lost 5 bases and J lost 1 base. Germline V gene lookup returns CDR1 SGHVS and CDR2 FQNEAQ. CDR3 nucleotide sequence: TGTGCCAGCAGCCTACAGGGGAGTAGTGGCACAGATACGCAGTATTTT. It encodes CASSLQGSSGTDTQYF.

The chain links TRBV14 to TRBJ2-2, with D perhaps TRBD2 (6 bases). V was trimmed by 2 bases and J by 4 bases, leaving 11 bases between them. The CDR3 has 15 residues. The germline CDR1 and CDR2 sequences are SGHDN and FVKESK. The CDR3 region is CASSQIQTSTGELFF. The CDR3 nucleotides read TGTGCCAGCAGCCAAATACAGACTAGCACCGGGGAGCTGTTTTTT.

Only a few counts were recorded for this clonotype. The chain links TRBV12-3 or TRBV12-4 to TRBJ2-7, with D tentatively TRBD2 (5 bases). This CDR3 contains 14 residues. The germline V and J ends were trimmed by 4 bases and 3 bases, with 13 bases remaining between them. The CDR3 region has the DNA TGTGCCAGCAGTTCCTCCGGGATCCTCTACGAGCAGTACTTC. It yields the protein CASSSSGILYEQYF.

The chain carries TRBV12-3 or TRBV12-4 and TRBJ1-2; D ambiguous. Trimming took off 2 bases at V and 8 bases at J, with 9 bases between the two ends. This CDR3 spans 12 amino acids. The CDR3 nucleotides read TGTGCCAGCAGTTTACAGGTTGGAGGCTACACCTTC. Translating it yields CASSLQVGGYTF.